Shown below are 30 T cell receptor beta chains from a single sample sequenced in a study of blood T cells in healthy people across ages. The use of a sample-barcoded 5' primer and a J-beta primer mix characterized a second PCR of about 7 to 12 cycles. MiXCR was run by TCRdb on the 5' RACE reads, yielding one entry per CDR3 protein. The sample consists of roughly 1,000,000 distinct CDR3 sequences, around 25% of them appearing once. The data also belong to a second study, concerning T cells of mothers and their children.

The sequenced material came from blood. These receptors came from a girl between 2 and 10 years old in good health.

CDR3 region: CASSQGQGLSTEAFF. CDR3 nucleotide sequence: TGTGCCAGCAGCCAAGGACAGGGACTGAGCACTGAAGCTTTCTTT. The J gene is TRBJ1-1, the V gene TRBV4-2, with TRBD1 matching 7 bases. CDR1 and CDR2 from the germline V gene are LGHNA and YNFKEQ. There are 15 residues in the CDR3. V dropped 1 base and J dropped 4; count of bases not matched to a gene: 6.

The table lists this clonotype with a few counts. The chain employs TRBV19 and TRBJ1-1; TRBD1 aligns across 10 bases. CDR3 length equals 15 residues. V was pared by 4 bases and J by 10 bases, with 12 bases of the junction left unmatched. Germline CDR1 and CDR2: LNHDA and SQIVND (reference sequence). CDR3 in amino acids: CASSRGTGVGPGAFF. In nucleotides, the CDR3 is TGTGCCAGTAGTAGAGGGACAGGGGTTGGACCCGGAGCTTTCTTT. The whole variable domain, remainder taken from reference TRBV19 and TRBJ1-1, is DGGITQSPKYLFRKEGQNVTLSCEQNLNHDAMYWYRQDPGQGLRLIYYSQIVNDFQKGDIAEGYSVSREKKESFPLTVTSAQKNPTAFYLCASSRGTGVGPGAFFGQGTRLTVV.

The sample holds a few counts of this clonotype. This rearrangement joins TRBV7-9 to TRBJ2-5; D is possibly TRBD1 or TRBD2 (5 bases each). The end of the DNA fits TRBJ2-7 better, so the J call may be wrong. Germline lookup yields CDR1 SEHNR and CDR2 FQNEAQ (reference sequence). The CDR3 loop spans 13 amino acids. CDR3 bases: TGTGCCAGCAGCTTTGGGACCCCCTACGAGCAGTACTTC. It translates to CASSFGTPYEQYF.

This clonotype was counted a few times. The rearrangement links TRBV28 to TRBJ1-4; possible D gene TRBD1, 5 bases. V was clipped by 8 bases and J by 8 bases, with 21 bases between them. The CDR3 totals 15 residues. The germline CDR1 and CDR2 sequences are MDHEN and SYDVKM. This chain's CDR3 is CASGLQGSGREKLFF. The DNA for the CDR3 is TGTGCCAGCGGACTTCAGGGCTCTGGTAGGGAAAAACTGTTTTTT.

This CDR3 reads CATSRDREGGKVEQYF. CDR3 bases: TGTGCCACCAGCAGAGATCGAGAAGGGGGTAAGGTTGAGCAGTACTTC. The V gene is TRBV15, the J gene TRBJ2-7; D is possibly TRBD1 (6 bases). Trimming stripped 0 bases from V and 7 bases from J, with 19 bases between. The CDR3 consists of 16 residues. Germline V gene data show CDR1 as LNHNV and CDR2 as YYDKDF (reference sequence).

Only one count was recorded for this clonotype. This chain joins TRBV29-1 and TRBJ2-5, with D maybe TRBD2 (5 bases). The germline V gene has CDR1 SQVTM and CDR2 ANQGSEA. V was cut by 7 bases and J by 0 bases, with 18 bases left in between. The CDR3 runs 15 residues. The CDR3 sequence: CSADLAHNYQETQYF. The CDR3 DNA is TGCAGCGCTGACCTAGCCCATAACTACCAAGAGACCCAGTACTTC.

The chain has TRBV24-1 and TRBJ2-1; 8 bases are shared with TRBD2. The CDR3 is 17 residues long. Germline V gene lookup returns CDR1 KGHDR and CDR2 SFDVKD. The trim removed 4 bases at V and 0 bases at J, leaving 7 bases unmatched. The CDR3 DNA is TGTGCCACCAGTGAAGCCGGGACTAGTGTCTCCTACAATGAGCAGTTCTTC. As protein: CATSEAGTSVSYNEQFF.

The J gene is TRBJ2-3, the V gene TRBV10-3; TRBD2 might be the D (5 bases). The CDR3 is made up of 14 amino acids. V shed 6 bases and J shed 2 bases, with 12 bases lying between them. Germline CDR1 ENHRY, CDR2 SYGVKD. The CDR3 spells CAIREGGFTDTQYF. As DNA, the CDR3 is TGTGCCATCAGGGAAGGAGGATTCACAGATACGCAGTATTTT.

DNA of the CDR3: TGTGCCAGCAGTTTAGTTAACCAGGCAGATACGCAGTATTTT. It specifies CASSLVNQADTQYF. The chain links TRBV12-3 or TRBV12-4 to TRBJ2-3; no firm D call. The ends were cut back, 1 base at V and 4 bases at J, with 9 bases in the middle. This CDR3 has 14 residues.

The J gene is TRBJ2-5, the V gene TRBV28; the match to TRBD2 covers 7 bases. The DNA end is a closer match to TRBJ2-7, so the J assignment may be wrong. The CDR3 sequence is 16 residues long. Looked up from germline, CDR1 is MDHEN and CDR2 is SYDVKM. The CDR3 spells CASSLPLAASSYEQYF. CDR3 DNA: TGTGCCAGCAGTTTACCTCTAGCGGCCAGCTCCTACGAGCAGTACTTC.

This chain links TRBV29-1 with TRBJ2-1, with D possibly being TRBD2 (5 bases). V lost 7 bases to trimming and J lost 9 bases, with 16 bases between them. Germline V gene lookup returns CDR1 SQVTM and CDR2 ANQGSEA. The CDR3 is 12 residues long. This CDR3 is CSARGGSGEQFF. CDR3 coding DNA: TGCAGCGCCCGGGGTGGTAGTGGTGAGCAGTTCTTC.

V is TRBV6-5 and J is TRBJ2-5; TRBD1 aligns across 7 bases. The CDR3 runs to 17 residues. The ends lost 6 bases at V and 1 base at J; junction bases unmatched: 14. Germline CDR1 MNHEY, CDR2 SVGAGI. The CDR3 region has the DNA TGTGCCAGCAGCTCTCGGAATCAGGGGGTCTCCCAAGAGACCCAGTACTTC. As protein: CASSSRNQGVSQETQYF.

V is TRBV10-3 and J is TRBJ2-3, with unresolved D. Germline-derived CDR1 and CDR2 are ENHRY and SYGVKD. The CDR3 covers 15 residues. V shed 0 bases and J shed 0 bases, with 7 bases lying between them. In nucleotides, the CDR3 is TGTGCCATCAGTGAGTCGAGTGCTAGCACAGATACGCAGTATTTT. Protein: CAISESSASTDTQYF.

This clonotype was seen only a few times. The chain joins TRBV12-5 to TRBJ2-2; 8 bases line up with TRBD1. V dropped 6 bases and J dropped 3; count of bases not matched to a gene: 6. This CDR3 region has 15 residues. CDR1 is LGHNT, CDR2 FRNRAP, per germline. The CDR3 DNA reads TGTGCTAGTGGGGGGACAGGACCTCACACCGGGGAGCTGTTTTTT. This translates into CASGGTGPHTGELFF.

The genes are TRBV18 and TRBJ2-7; D is unresolved. This CDR3 comprises 12 residues. The germline V gene has CDR1 KGHSH and CDR2 LQKENI. Deletions cut 3 bases from V and 4 bases from J, with 7 bases between. CDR3 residues: CASSPSEYEQYF. The CDR3 nucleotides are TGTGCCAGCTCACCGTCAGAGTACGAGCAGTACTTC.

This clonotype has a single count. The rearrangement links TRBV7-3 to TRBJ2-7; weak D call: TRBD2 (5 bases). This CDR3 has 11 residues. The germline V gene has CDR1 SGHTA and CDR2 FQGTGA. CDR3: CWLLEDYEQYF. CDR3 sequence (DNA): TGTTGGCTCCTGGAGGACTACGAGCAGTACTTC.

This clonotype has more than one count but fewer than ten. This chain joins TRBV7-9 and TRBJ2-5; D gene ambiguous. The CDR3 consists of 14 residues. Trimming left V 6 bases short and J 0 bases short, with 11 bases between. Germline V gene lookup returns CDR1 SEHNR and CDR2 FQNEAQ (reference sequence). CDR3 bases: TGTGCCAGCAGTTCCTCAGGATACCAAGAGACCCAGTACTTC. Amino acids: CASSSSGYQETQYF. The full variable domain, in which reference TRBV7-9 and TRBJ2-5 provide the parts outside the CDR3, is DTGVSQNPRHKITKRGQNVTFRCDPISEHNRLYWYRQTLGQGPEFLTYFQNEAQLEKSRLLSDRFSAERPKGSFSTLEIQRTEQGDSAMYLCASSSSGYQETQYFGPGTRLLVL.

This clonotype was detected a few times. The chain uses TRBV12-3 or TRBV12-4 and TRBJ2-5; D is perhaps TRBD2 (6 bases). V lost 5 bases to trimming and J lost 7 bases, with 14 bases between them. The CDR3 runs 13 residues. The CDR3 coding sequence is TGTGCCAGCAGTCTCGACTTGGAGGGGACCCAGTACTTC. Protein product: CASSLDLEGTQYF.

The chain joins TRBV28 to TRBJ2-7, with TRBD1 as a possible D gene (6 bases). Germline V gene data show CDR1 as MDHEN and CDR2 as SYDVKM. This CDR3 contains 14 residues. V dropped 5 bases and J dropped 3 bases, with 14 bases sitting between them. The CDR3 loop is CASSEDRRSYEQYF. For the CDR3, the DNA is TGTGCCAGCAGTGAAGACAGGAGGAGCTACGAGCAGTACTTC. Full variable domain (remainder filled in from reference TRBV28 and TRBJ2-7): DVKVTQSSRYLVKRTGEKVFLECVQDMDHENMFWYRQDPGLGLRLIYFSYDVKMKEKGDIPEGYSVSREKKERFSLILESASTNQTSMYLCASSEDRRSYEQYFGPGTRLTVT.

This clonotype was recorded a few times. The chain combines TRBV4-1 with TRBJ2-7; 8 bases map to TRBD2. The CDR3 contains 16 residues. Germline V gene data show CDR1 as MGHRA and CDR2 as YSYEKL. J gave up 5 bases and V 0 bases, and 9 bases lay outside the gene matches. DNA for the CDR3: TGCGCCAGCAGCCAAGATCCCGGGAGGGCCCGTCACGAGCAGTACTTC. This gives the protein CASSQDPGRARHEQYF.

The chain combines TRBV6-4 with TRBJ2-4, with D tentatively TRBD1 or TRBD2 (6 bases each). CDR1 and CDR2 (germline): MRHNA, SNTAGT. This CDR3 comprises 11 residues. V lost 8 bases to trimming and J lost 8 bases, with 10 bases between them. The CDR3 region has the DNA TGTGCCAGCCTAGGGGGGTACATTCAGTACTTC. Translated, it gives CASLGGYIQYF.

The chain combines TRBV27 with TRBJ1-5; tentative D call: TRBD1 (6 bases). Germline values: CDR1 MNHEY, CDR2 SMNVEV (reference sequence). This CDR3 contains 16 residues. The germline V and J ends were trimmed by 2 bases and 3 bases, with 14 bases remaining between them. CDR3 in amino acids: CASSLKEGTFNQPQHF. DNA of the CDR3: TGTGCCAGCAGTTTAAAGGAAGGGACATTCAATCAGCCCCAGCATTTT.

This clonotype has only a few counts. The chain is built from TRBV27 and TRBJ1-4; no reliable D call. With 0 bases removed from V and 0 bases from J, the gap between germline ends came to 8 bases. CDR1 MNHEY and CDR2 SMNVEV come from the germline V gene (reference sequence). CDR3 length: 16 amino acids. In DNA, the CDR3 is TGTGCCAGCAGTTTATCGGGGTACGCAACTAATGAAAAACTGTTTTTT. Translated: CASSLSGYATNEKLFF. The variable domain in full, completed from reference TRBV27 and TRBJ1-4, reads EAQVTQNPRYLITVTGKKLTVTCSQNMNHEYMSWYRQDPGLGLRQIYYSMNVEVTDKGDVPEGYKVSRKEKRNFPLILESPSPNQTSLYFCASSLSGYATNEKLFFGSGTQLSVL.

This clonotype was observed a few times. CDR3 residues: CASSIGTSGRDEQFF. The CDR3 nucleotides are TGTGCCAGCAGCATAGGGACTAGCGGGAGAGATGAGCAGTTCTTC. The chain links TRBV9 to TRBJ2-1, with TRBD2 identical over 14 bases. CDR1 and CDR2 (germline): SGDLS, YYNGEE. The CDR3 is made up of 15 amino acids. After removal of 4 bases from V and 8 bases from J, the junction contained 5 bases not matched to a gene.

The chain links TRBV7-9 to TRBJ2-1, with 11 bases fitting TRBD1. The CDR3 has 16 residues. CDR1 and CDR2 from the germline V gene are SEHNR and FQNEAQ (reference sequence). The V and J ends lost 11 bases and 5 bases, in that order; junction bases with no gene match: 14. The CDR3 DNA reads as TGTGCCGGATTAGACCCTGGACAGGGGGCCAACAATGAGCAGTTCTTC. It translates to CAGLDPGQGANNEQFF.

This clonotype was counted between two and nine times. The junction does not match germline at one end; this may be a read error. The chain is built from TRBV5-1 and TRBJ2-1; TRBD2 matches 7 bases. CDR3 length: 18 residues. Germline CDR1 reads SGHRS; CDR2 reads YFSETQ. The CDR3 DNA is TGCGCCACACACCCGAGCGGGACCGCTTCAAGCTCCTACAATGAGCAGTCCTTC. Its translation: CATHPSGTASSSYNEQSF.

This rearrangement joins TRBV7-3 to TRBJ2-5; D is ambiguous. Gene TRBJ2-7 matches the end of the DNA better, so the J call may be wrong. The CDR3 has 13 amino acids. The germline V gene has CDR1 SGHTA and CDR2 FQGTGA. This chain's CDR3 is CASSQDAAYEQYF. For the CDR3, the DNA is TGTGCCAGCAGCCAGGACGCGGCCTACGAGCAGTACTTC.

The chain is built from TRBV13 and TRBJ2-1, with 8 positions matching TRBD2. The CDR3 runs to 15 residues. V dropped 5 bases and J dropped 6; count of bases not matched to a gene: 9. Germline V gene sequence: CDR1 PRHDT, CDR2 FYEKMQ (reference sequence). The CDR3 nucleotides read TGTGCCAGCAGCCGCGGGACTAGGGCCCCCAATGAGCAGTTCTTC. Translated, it gives CASSRGTRAPNEQFF.

This clonotype was detected only a few times. The CDR3 here is CASSPDSPRETQYF. For the CDR3, the DNA is TGTGCCAGCTCACCGGACAGCCCCCGAGAGACCCAGTACTTC. This rearrangement joins TRBV18 to TRBJ2-5, with D tentatively TRBD1 (6 bases). This CDR3 spans 14 amino acids. Per germline, CDR1 KGHSH and CDR2 LQKENI. The V end was cut by 3 bases, the J end by 4 bases, with 12 bases between.

This clonotype was observed a handful of times. This rearrangement joins TRBV5-1 to TRBJ2-5; tentative D call: TRBD1 (6 bases). The CDR3 has 15 residues. The V and J ends lost 4 bases and 4 bases respectively, with 17 bases between them. Germline CDR1 SGHRS, CDR2 YFSETQ. CDR3 region: CASSPRTGYGETQYF. CDR3 bases: TGCGCCAGCAGCCCGAGAACAGGGTATGGAGAGACCCAGTACTTC.